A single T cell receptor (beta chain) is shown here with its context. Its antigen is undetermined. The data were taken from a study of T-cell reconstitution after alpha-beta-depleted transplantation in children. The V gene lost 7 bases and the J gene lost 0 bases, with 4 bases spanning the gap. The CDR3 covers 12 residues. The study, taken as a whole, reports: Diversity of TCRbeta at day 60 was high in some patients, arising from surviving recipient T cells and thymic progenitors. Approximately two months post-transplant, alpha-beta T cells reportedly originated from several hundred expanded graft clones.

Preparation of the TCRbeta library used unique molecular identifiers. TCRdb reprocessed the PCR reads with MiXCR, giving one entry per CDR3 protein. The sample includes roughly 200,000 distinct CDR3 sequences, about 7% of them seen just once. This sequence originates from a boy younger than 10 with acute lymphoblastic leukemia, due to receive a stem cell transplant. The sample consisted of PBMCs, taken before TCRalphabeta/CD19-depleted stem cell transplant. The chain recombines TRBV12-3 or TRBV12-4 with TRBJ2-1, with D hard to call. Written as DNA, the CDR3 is TGTGCCAGCACTAGCTCCTACAATGAGCAGTTCTTC. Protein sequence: CASTSSYNEQFF.